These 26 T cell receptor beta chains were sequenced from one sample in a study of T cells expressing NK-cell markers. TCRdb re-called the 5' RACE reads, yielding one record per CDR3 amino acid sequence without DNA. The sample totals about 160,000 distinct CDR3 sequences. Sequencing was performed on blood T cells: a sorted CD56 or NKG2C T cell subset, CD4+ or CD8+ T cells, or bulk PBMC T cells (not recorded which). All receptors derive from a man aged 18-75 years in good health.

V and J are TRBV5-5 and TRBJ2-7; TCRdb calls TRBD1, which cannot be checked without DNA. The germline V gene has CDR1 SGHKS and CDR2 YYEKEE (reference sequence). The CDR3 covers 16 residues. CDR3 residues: CASASGTGNWAYEQYF.

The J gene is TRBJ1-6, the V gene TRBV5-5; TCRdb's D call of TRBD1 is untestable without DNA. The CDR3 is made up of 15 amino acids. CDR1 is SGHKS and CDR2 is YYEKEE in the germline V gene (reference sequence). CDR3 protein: CASRFGTGVESPLHF. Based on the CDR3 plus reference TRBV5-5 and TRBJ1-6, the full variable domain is DAGVTQSPTHLIKTRGQQVTLRCSPISGHKSVSWYQQVLGQGPQFIFQYYEKEERGRGNFPDRFSARQFPNYSSELNVNALLLGDSALYLCASRFGTGVESPLHFGNGTRLTVT.

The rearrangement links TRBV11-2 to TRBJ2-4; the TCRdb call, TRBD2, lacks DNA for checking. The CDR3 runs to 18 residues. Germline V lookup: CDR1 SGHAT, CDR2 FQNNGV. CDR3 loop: CASSLRTSGGVAKNIQYF.

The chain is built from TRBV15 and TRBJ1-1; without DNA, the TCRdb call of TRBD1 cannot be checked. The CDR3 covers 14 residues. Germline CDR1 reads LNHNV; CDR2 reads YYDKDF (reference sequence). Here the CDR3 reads CATSIQGADAEAFF.

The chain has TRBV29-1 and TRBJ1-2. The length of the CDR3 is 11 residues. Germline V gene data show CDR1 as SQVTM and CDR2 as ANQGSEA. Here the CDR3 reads CSVDAADGYTF.

The CDR3 reads CASSPGTGIYGYTF. The chain employs TRBV14 and TRBJ1-2; the TCRdb D gene call, TRBD1, has no DNA to confirm it. The CDR3 loop spans 14 amino acids. Germline CDR1 SGHDN, CDR2 FVKESK.

CDR3 loop: CASSSRARTYEQYF. The chain employs TRBV14 and TRBJ2-7. Germline CDR1 SGHDN, CDR2 FVKESK. The CDR3 has 14 amino acids.

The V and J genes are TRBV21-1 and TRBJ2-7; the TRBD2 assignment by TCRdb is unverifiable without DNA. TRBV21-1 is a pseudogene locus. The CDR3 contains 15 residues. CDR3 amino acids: CASSKLAGISYEQYF.

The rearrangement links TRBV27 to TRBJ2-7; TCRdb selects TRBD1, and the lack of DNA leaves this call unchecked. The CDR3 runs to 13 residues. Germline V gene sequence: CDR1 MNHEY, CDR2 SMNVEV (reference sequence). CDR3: CASSSGGPGEQYF.

Here the CDR3 reads CASSGWGSPTEAFF. V gene TRBV25-1 combines with J gene TRBJ1-1. CDR3 length: 14 residues. CDR1 and CDR2 from the germline V gene are MGHDK and SYGVNS.

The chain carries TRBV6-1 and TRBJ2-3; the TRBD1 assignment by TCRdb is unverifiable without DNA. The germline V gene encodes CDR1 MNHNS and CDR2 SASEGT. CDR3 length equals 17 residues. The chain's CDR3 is CASSENVGQGAGDTQYF.

The CDR3 sequence is CASSLVPGTGTGELFF. The V and J genes are TRBV7-8 and TRBJ2-2; the D call of TRBD1 rests on TCRdb alone, since no DNA is present to check it. The CDR3 covers 16 residues. Germline CDR1 reads SGHVS; CDR2 reads FQNEAQ.

The CDR3 spells CASSYPDRRNTEAFF. This chain joins TRBV7-4 and TRBJ1-1; TCRdb's D gene call, TRBD1, goes unchecked for lack of DNA. This CDR3 region has 15 residues. CDR1 SGHVT and CDR2 SQSDAQ come from the germline V gene.

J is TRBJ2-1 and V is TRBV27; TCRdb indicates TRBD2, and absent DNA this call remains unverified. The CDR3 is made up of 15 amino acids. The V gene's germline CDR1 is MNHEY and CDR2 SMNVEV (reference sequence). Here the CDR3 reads CASSSGGLGFLEQFF.

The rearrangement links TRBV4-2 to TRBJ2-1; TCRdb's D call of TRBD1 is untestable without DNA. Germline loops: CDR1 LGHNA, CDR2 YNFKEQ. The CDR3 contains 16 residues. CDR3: CASSRGGGVLYNEQFF.

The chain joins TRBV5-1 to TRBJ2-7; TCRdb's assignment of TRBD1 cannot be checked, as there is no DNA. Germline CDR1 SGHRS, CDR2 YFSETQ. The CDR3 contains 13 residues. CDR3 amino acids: CASSPIRGDEQYF. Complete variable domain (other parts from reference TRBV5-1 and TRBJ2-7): KAGVTQTPRYLIKTRGQQVTLSCSPISGHRSVSWYQQTPGQGLQFLFEYFSETQRNKGNFPGRFSGRQFSNSRSEMNVSTLELGDSALYLCASSPIRGDEQYFGPGTRLTVT.

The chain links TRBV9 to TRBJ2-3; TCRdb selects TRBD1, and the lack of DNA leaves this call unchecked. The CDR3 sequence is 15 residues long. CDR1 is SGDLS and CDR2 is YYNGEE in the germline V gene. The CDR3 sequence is CASSVQGFVTDTQYF.

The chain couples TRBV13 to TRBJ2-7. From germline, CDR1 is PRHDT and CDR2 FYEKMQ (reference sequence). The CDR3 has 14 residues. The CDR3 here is CASSQGPAAYEQYF.

CDR3 residues: CATSIGGANTEAFF. This chain links TRBV15 with TRBJ1-1. The germline gives CDR1 LNHNV, CDR2 YYDKDF (reference sequence). This CDR3 spans 14 amino acids.

The CDR3 loop reads CASSEEGHTEAFF. V is TRBV25-1 and J is TRBJ1-1. The CDR3 runs to 13 residues. Germline V CDR1 and CDR2: MGHDK, SYGVNS.

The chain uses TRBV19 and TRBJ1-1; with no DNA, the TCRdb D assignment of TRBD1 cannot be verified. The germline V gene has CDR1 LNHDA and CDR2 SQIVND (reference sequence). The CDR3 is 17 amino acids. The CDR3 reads CASSIGAIRRANTEAFF.

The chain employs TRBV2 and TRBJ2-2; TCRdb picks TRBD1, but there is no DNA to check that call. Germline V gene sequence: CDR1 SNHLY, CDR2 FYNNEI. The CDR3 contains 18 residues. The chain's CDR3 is CASSVETEASANTGELFF.

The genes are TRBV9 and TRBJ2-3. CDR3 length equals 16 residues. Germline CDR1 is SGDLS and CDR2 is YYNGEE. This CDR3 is CASSQPGSQSTDTQYF. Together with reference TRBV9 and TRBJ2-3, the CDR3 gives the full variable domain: DSGVTQTPKHLITATGQRVTLRCSPRSGDLSVYWYQQSLDQGLQFLIQYYNGEERAKGNILERFSAQQFPDLHSELNLSSLELGDSALYFCASSQPGSQSTDTQYFGPGTRLTVL.

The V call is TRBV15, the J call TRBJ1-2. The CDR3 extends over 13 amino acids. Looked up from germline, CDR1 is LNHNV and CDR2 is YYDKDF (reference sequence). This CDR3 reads CATSRREGYGYTF. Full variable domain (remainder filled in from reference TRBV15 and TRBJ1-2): DAMVIQNPRYQVTQFGKPVTLSCSQTLNHNVMYWYQQKSSQAPKLLFHYYDKDFNNEADTPDNFQSRRPNTSFCFLDIRSPGLGDTAMYLCATSRREGYGYTFGSGTRLTVV.

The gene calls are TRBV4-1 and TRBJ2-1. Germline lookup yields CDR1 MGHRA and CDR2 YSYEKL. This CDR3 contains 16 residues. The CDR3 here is CASSQDPGLGYNEQFF.

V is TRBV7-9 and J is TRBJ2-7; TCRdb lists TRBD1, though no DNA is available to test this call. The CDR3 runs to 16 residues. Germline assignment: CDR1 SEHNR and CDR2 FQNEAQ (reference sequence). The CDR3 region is CASSLTIGQGVCEQYF. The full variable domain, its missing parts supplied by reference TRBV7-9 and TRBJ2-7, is DTGVSQNPRHKITKRGQNVTFRCDPISEHNRLYWYRQTLGQGPEFLTYFQNEAQLEKSRLLSDRFSAERPKGSFSTLEIQRTEQGDSAMYLCASSLTIGQGVCEQYFGPGTRLTVT.